The following is a T cell receptor (beta chain) sequence with its context. Its antigen is not yet known. No quality values exist for individual bases; no much larger clone is one base distant. The sample originates from a study of cytomegalovirus exposure and HLA in healthy donors (dated by TCRdb to about 2017). A note on the overall study: In an earlier analysis of under 750 of the donors, 276 Gb of sequence data and 120 million or so unique TCR beta sequences from about 179 million T cells were reported. Along with the roughly 710-subject first cohort, a separate validation cohort of some 130 different subjects was used. The study combined high-throughput TCR immunosequencing, statistical association of individual TCRs with disease status, and machine learning to predict cytomegalovirus infection status. Roughly five DR-DQ haplotypes were handled as single units for association and clustering because linkage in the cohort was strong. An earlier analysis of around 580 of the donors used high-throughput TCR beta sequencing to judge whether each TCR beta V gene segment behaved as functional or pseudogenic. The T cell repertoires of 666 subjects were profiled by immunosequencing and related to cytomegalovirus serostatus. In the later analysis, no new phenotypic data were used to find candidate immune exposures; instead, reliance was placed on TCR beta sequences and their occurrence across donors. Genome-wide SNP genotypes for about 55% of the roughly 670 donors were used in a later genetic analysis, which treated that subset as a discovery cohort. HLA typing covered class I and class II loci at four-digit resolution. On average, roughly 250,000 unique TCR beta nucleotide sequences were sequenced per donor among a few hundred genotyped donors of the cohort, with roughly 20% of those sequences being non-productive. A later analysis re-examined previously published TCR beta repertoires from roughly 720 donors and added high-resolution HLA genotyping to investigate patterns of TCR occurrence. Donor age, sex, ethnicity and CMV serostatus were compiled together with the repertoire data. All discovery cohort repertoires had been generated using a single sequencing platform. About 280 gigabases of sequencing data and 70 million to 100 million unique TCR sequences made up an early release that covered several hundred HLA-typed donors. Typing coverage varied by locus: 629-630 donors for A, B, C, DRB1 and DQB1; approximately 520 for DQA1; more than 600 for DPA1; about 450 for DPB1. The study aimed to test whether cataloging public T cell receptors could reveal signatures of past pathogen exposure. The genetic ancestry cluster associated with self-reported Caucasian donors included 81% of the approximately 400 genotyped donors. Here is what the overall study found, with its caveats: The authors suggested that the approach could potentially be extended to other disease states and immunological phenotypes. The 87-base-pair reads could not distinguish some IMGT-functional V segments, including TRBV6-2 and TRBV6-3, so those segments were excluded. A total of 150 or so TCR beta chains were listed by the study as associated with cytomegalovirus. In an earlier analysis of about 550 of the donors, most TCR beta V segments were observed in productive rearrangements about 87% or about 30% of the time, broadly matching IMGT annotations. According to a later analysis, TCR association rates differed among HLA loci, with DRB1 alleles showing the most associated TCRs and HLA-C alleles showing the fewest. A further reported finding was that TCR beta sequences accurately predicted the HLA-A and HLA-B alleles for most subjects in the first cohort. Across donors, most TCR sequences were observed very rarely, whereas some public TCRs were present in many individuals. Sequencing depth was assumed to be roughly uniform across donors in the presence/absence analyses, though that assumption may not hold. Immune exposure information for the cohort was limited to CMV serostatus. Because HLA typing was missing for some donors at each locus, association tests included only the typed subset. The sequencing pipeline was judged likely to have produced a cluster of highly shared sequence variants as a technical artifact. Cytomegalovirus status was reported to be diagnosed by the classifier with high specificity and sensitivity in both the original and validation cohorts. When HLA alleles, especially DR and DQ, strongly co-occurred, attributing TCR associations to individual alleles was difficult. According to a later genetic analysis, donors in an Asian-associated ancestry cluster had fewer N-insertions in productive TCRs than the approximately 700-donor mean. In a later analysis, several top co-occurrence clusters were reported to appear linked to parvovirus B19, influenza, CMV and Epstein-Barr virus. A few of the identified cytomegalovirus-associated TCR beta chains were confirmed in vitro to be specific for cytomegalovirus antigens. Because counts were too low, about 18 rarely observed V segments, including chromosome 9 orphons, were excluded from the earlier analysis of 500 to 700 of the donors. In a later analysis, HLA-associated TCR beta chains were found to be more clonally expanded and to have lower generation probabilities than equally common non-associated chains. A later genetic analysis associated a missense DCLRE1C variant with V-gene and J-gene trimming of TCR beta chains, and an independent cohort replicated the association. Correlated functional status among segregating V segments might be attributable to linkage disequilibrium, but an unknown experimental factor could not be ruled out. At a false discovery rate of 0.05, a later analysis linked some 18,000 TCR beta sequences to specific HLA alleles. A later analysis found that most CMV-associated TCR beta chains appeared HLA-restricted, with HLA associations seemingly driven largely by CMV exposure. In this cohort, only TCR beta chains were sequenced, and detectable features were limited by the absence of alpha or paired-chain data.

The cohort consisted of 666 healthy bone marrow donors. At the time of sampling, all cohort members were nominally healthy, though unrecorded immune exposures were likely present. The donor tested CMV seronegative and was one of the 352 seronegative cohort members. Every donor gave a peripheral blood sample, and the peripheral blood mononuclear cells from that sample were used for TCR beta sequencing. The Qiagen DNeasy Blood Extraction Kit was used to extract genomic DNA from the blood cell samples. Libraries were made using the immunoSEQ multiplex PCR assay. A mixture of 60 forward primers for TCR Vbeta segments and 13 reverse primers for TCR Jbeta segments was used in the multiplex PCR. The CDR3 region of rearranged TCR beta genes was amplified from genomic DNA with a multiplex PCR assay. The amplified TCR beta libraries were sequenced on the Illumina HiSeq System as 87-base-pair reads. As for the original processing: A later analysis tallied approximately 87 million unique TCR beta chains across the 666 repertoires, and around 12 million of those chains were shared by two or more donors. Raw reads were error-corrected and collapsed into unique sequences with a nearest-neighbor algorithm that merged closely related sequences to remove PCR and sequencing errors. Alignment of CDR3 sequences to IMGT reference sequences was used to assign V, D and J gene segments. Each retained sequence needed at least a six-nucleotide match to both a V gene segment and a J gene segment. Rearrangements were called productive when the CDR3 lacked stop codons and stayed in frame with V and J; all others were non-productive. CDR3 was defined by IMGT convention, running from the second conserved V-encoded cysteine to the conserved J-encoded phenylalanine. The earlier analysis of more than 450 of the donors excluded sequences that lacked an unambiguous match to a single V gene segment. An earlier analysis of 587 of the donors called V segments functional above 56.7% productive rearrangements and segregating when the between-donor standard deviation exceeded 5%. A statistical classification framework was built to diagnose cytomegalovirus status from the catalog of TCR beta chain sequences. V and J gene assignment, in a later analysis, came from comparing TCR nucleotide sequences with IMGT/GENE-DB human TR gene sequences. The TCRdist pipeline was used in a later analysis to assign CDR3 sequences and most-parsimonious VDJ recombination scenarios. A later analysis defined each TCR beta chain by its CDR3 amino acid sequence plus V-gene family, and excluded reads lacking a unique V-gene family. In a later analysis, around 600 highly shared, low-generation-probability nucleotide sequences were removed to address suspected cross-contamination and a sequencing artifact. In a later analysis, a clonal expansion index for each public chain was calculated from normalized within-repertoire ranks of inferred template counts. In a later analysis, generation probabilities were computed using a VDJ recombination model fitted to out-of-frame rearrangements, and the results were checked against IGoR. Hypergeometric tests were used in a later analysis to score TCR-TCR, TCR-HLA and TCR-CMV co-occurrence, with a repertoire-size bias correction applied to the TCR pairs. To estimate false discovery rates, a later analysis permuted the HLA or CMV assignments 20 times. A later analysis grouped co-occurring TCRs with DBSCAN, adding TCRdist sequence similarity when clustering within HLA-allele-positive subsets. For co-occurrence clustering, repertoires with fewer than 30,000 or more than 120,000 public chains were excluded, along with four to six repertoires with anomalous nucleotide sharing. The clones in this table, taken by TCRdb from immuneACCESS, are in-frame only. Not every clone is retained; where verified, under half of the shortfall comes from an unresolved V gene, and the cause of the rest is unknown. V and J calls and clone size are as listed in that table; D and trimming were resolved from the DNA. The sample has 120,000 or so clones on record, 70% to 90% of them singletons. More than 1.5% of the sample belongs to the ten largest clones.

There are 10 amino acids in the CDR3, from cysteine to phenylalanine inclusive. The kept DNA is CDR3 alone, 30 bases in frame from the first base. From the germline V gene, CDR1 is SQVTM and CDR2 is ANQGSEA. V is reduced by 7 bases and J by 11 bases, leaving a spacing of 13 bases between them. Sequenced: PBMCs. The receptor's source is a man between 35 and 55 years old in good health and CMV-seronegative. The sequence is built from TRBV29-1 and TRBJ2-3; a tentative D match to TRBD2 spans 6 bases. The CDR3 has the sequence CSAKAEGQYF. The bases are TGCAGCGCAAAAGCGGAGGGGCAGTATTTT.